The clone carrying this T cell receptor beta chain was seen just once. What it binds is unknown. These data come from a study of graft-versus-host responses after intestinal transplantation. CDR3 size: 18 residues. The V and J ends lost 1 base and 0 bases respectively, with 16 bases between them. Germline CDR1 reads SGHAT; CDR2 reads FQNNGV. Here immunoSEQ multiplex PCR was the method, and the copy in TCRdb shows in-frame clones only, minus some. Of over 100,000 clones in the sample, approximately 94% are singletons; the top ten hold 0.2% to 0.25%. The sequencing here drew on unstimulated CD4+ T cells sorted from spleen or lymph node cells, taken before transplant. This chain uses TRBV11-2 with TRBJ2-1; unclear D gene. The sequence was collected from a human donor who was the organ donor for an intestinal transplant. The CDR3 coding sequence is TGTGCCAGCAGCTTAGTTTCCCTCGGATCCGACTCCTACAATGAGCAGTTCTTC. Its protein product is CASSLVSLGSDSYNEQFF. Filled out from reference TRBV11-2 and TRBJ2-1, the complete variable domain reads EAGVAQSPRYKIIEKRQSVAFWCNPISGHATLYWYQQILGQGPKLLIQFQNNGVVDDSQLPKDRFSAERLKGVDSTLKIQPAKLEDSAVYLCASSLVSLGSDSYNEQFFGPGTRLTVL.